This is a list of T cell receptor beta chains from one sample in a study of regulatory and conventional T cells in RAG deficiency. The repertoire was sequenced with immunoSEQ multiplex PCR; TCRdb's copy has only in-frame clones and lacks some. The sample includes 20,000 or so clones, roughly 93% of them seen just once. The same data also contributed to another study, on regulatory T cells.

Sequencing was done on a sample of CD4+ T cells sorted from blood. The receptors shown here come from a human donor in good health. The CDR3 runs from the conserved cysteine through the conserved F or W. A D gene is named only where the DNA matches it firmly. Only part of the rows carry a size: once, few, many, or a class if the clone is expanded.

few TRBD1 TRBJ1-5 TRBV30 CAWSVADRRNQPQHF TGTGCCTGGAGTGTTGCGGACAGGAGGAATCAGCCCCAGCATTTT
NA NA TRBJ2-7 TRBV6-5 CASSYYSGHTYEQYF TGTGCCAGCAGTTATTACTCAGGTCACACCTACGAGCAGTACTTC
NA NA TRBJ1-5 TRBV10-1 CASSSRPGSNNQPQHF TGCGCCAGCAGTTCTCGTCCAGGGTCTAACAATCAGCCCCAGCATTTT
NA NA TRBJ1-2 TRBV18 CASQNKPVRSGPTNYGYTF TGTGCCAGCCAAAACAAGCCGGTGAGATCGGGACCTACTAACTATGGCTACACCTTC
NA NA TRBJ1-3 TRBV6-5 CASSYSLFSSGNTIYF TGTGCCAGCAGTTACTCGTTGTTTAGCTCTGGAAACACCATATATTTT
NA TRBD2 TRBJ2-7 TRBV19 CASSVTSESSYEQYF TGTGCCAGTAGTGTGACTAGCGAGAGCTCCTACGAGCAGTACTTC
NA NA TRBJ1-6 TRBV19 CASSIDLRAPLHF TGTGCCAGTAGTATAGATCTGCGGGCACCCCTCCACTTT
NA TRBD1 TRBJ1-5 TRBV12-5 CASAPGQERNQPQHF TGTGCTAGTGCTCCGGGACAGGAGAGGAATCAGCCCCAGCATTTT
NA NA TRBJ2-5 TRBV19 CASSIQETQYF TGTGCCAGTAGTATTCAAGAGACCCAGTACTTC
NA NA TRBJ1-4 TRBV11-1 CASSLRLNEKLFF TGTGCCAGCAGCTTACGACTAAATGAAAAACTGTTTTTT
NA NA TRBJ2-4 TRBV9 CASTFARHLRLAKNIQYF TGTGCCAGCACCTTCGCCAGACACCTCAGACTAGCCAAAAACATTCAGTACTTC
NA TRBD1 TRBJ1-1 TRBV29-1 CSVETGGRTEAFF TGCAGCGTTGAGACAGGGGGCCGCACTGAAGCTTTCTTT
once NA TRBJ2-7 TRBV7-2 CASSLIYEQYF TGTGCCAGCAGCTTAATCTACGAGCAGTACTTC
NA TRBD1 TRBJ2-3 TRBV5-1 CASSLGQGASDTQYF TGCGCCAGCAGCTTGGGGCAGGGGGCCTCAGATACGCAGTATTTT
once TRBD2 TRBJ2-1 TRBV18 CASSPLAGGPSYNEQFF TGTGCCAGCTCACCACTAGCGGGGGGGCCCTCCTACAATGAGCAGTTCTTC
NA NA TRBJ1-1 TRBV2 CASTAEGVGTEAFF TGTGCCAGCACCGCCGAGGGGGTAGGCACTGAAGCTTTCTTT
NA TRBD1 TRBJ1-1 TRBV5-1 CASNSGQTNTEAFF TGCGCCAGCAACTCGGGACAGACGAACACTGAAGCTTTCTTT
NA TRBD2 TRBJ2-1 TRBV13 CASSSKRGSYNEQFF TGTGCCAGCAGCTCAAAGCGGGGCTCCTACAATGAGCAGTTCTTC
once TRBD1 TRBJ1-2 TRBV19 CASSLTGADYGYTF TGTGCCAGTAGTCTAACAGGGGCGGACTATGGCTACACCTTC
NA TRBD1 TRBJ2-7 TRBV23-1 CASTLRQGIDEQYF TGCGCCAGCACACTTAGACAGGGAATCGACGAGCAGTACTTC